The 29 T cell receptor beta chains reported below all come from one sample, sequenced in a study of blood T cell repertoires in COVID-19. Some clones are missing from TCRdb's copy, which holds only in-frame ones; the method was immunoSEQ multiplex PCR. Of 200,000 to 300,000 clones listed, around 86% were seen once; the top ten hold about 1.9%. The sequenced sample consisted of peripheral blood. The receptors stem from a man younger than 45 who had recovered from COVID-19.

This clone was detected only once. The V and J genes are TRBV9 and TRBJ1-1; no definite D call. CDR1 and CDR2 (germline): SGDLS, YYNGEE. The CDR3 is 15 residues long. V was trimmed by 0 bases and J by 5 bases, leaving 14 bases between them. CDR3 DNA: TGTGCCAGCAGCGTAGTACCAGAATCGTGGACTGAAGCTTTCTTT. Translation gives CASSVVPESWTEAFF.

There are a few counts of this clone. The chain combines TRBV7-9 with TRBJ1-1; TRBD1 matches at 7 bases. V lost 5 bases, J lost 7 bases, and 7 bases stayed unmatched. The CDR3 runs 13 residues. Germline V gives CDR1 SEHNR, CDR2 FQNEAQ (reference sequence). The CDR3 sequence is CASSGRQGNEAFF. The CDR3 DNA follows: TGTGCCAGCAGCGGCAGACAGGGTAATGAAGCTTTCTTT. Full variable domain (rest looked up from reference TRBV7-9 and TRBJ1-1): DTGVSQNPRHKITKRGQNVTFRCDPISEHNRLYWYRQTLGQGPEFLTYFQNEAQLEKSRLLSDRFSAERPKGSFSTLEIQRTEQGDSAMYLCASSGRQGNEAFFGQGTRLTVV.

The rearrangement links TRBV6-5 to TRBJ2-2, with 8 bases lining up with TRBD2. CDR3 size: 14 residues. With V trimmed by 7 bases and J by 1 base, 2 bases remained unmatched. Per the germline V gene, CDR1 is MNHEY and CDR2 is SVGAGI. The CDR3 nucleotides are TGTGCCAGCAAACTAGCGGAGAACACCGGGGAGCTGTTTTTT. It yields the protein CASKLAENTGELFF.

This rearrangement joins TRBV5-5 to TRBJ1-5; TRBD1 aligns across 10 bases. This CDR3 has 15 residues. Germline CDR1 reads SGHKS; CDR2 reads YYEKEE (reference sequence). V shed 4 bases, J shed 7 bases, and the junction held 8 bases outside the gene matches. In DNA, the CDR3 is TGTGCCAGCAGCAGAGGACAGGGGGAGGTGCAGCCCCAGCATTTT. Translation gives CASSRGQGEVQPQHF.

V is TRBV10-2 and J is TRBJ1-5; D not certain. Germline values: CDR1 WSHSY, CDR2 SAAADI. The CDR3 is made up of 14 amino acids. Trimming removed 7 bases from V and 4 bases from J, with 14 bases in between. The CDR3 sequence: CASTQSFSNQPQHF. CDR3 in DNA: TGCGCCAGCACCCAGTCCTTCAGTAATCAGCCCCAGCATTTT.

This clone was picked up one time. This sequence joins TRBV4-1 and TRBJ2-4; unclear D gene. CDR3 size: 15 residues. Germline assignment: CDR1 MGHRA and CDR2 YSYEKL. Trimming removed 3 bases at V and 1 base at J, with 10 bases between. The DNA for the CDR3 is TGCGCCAGCAGCCAGAATATAGTGGCCAAAAACATTCAGTACTTC. It encodes CASSQNIVAKNIQYF.

A few counts support this clone. V gene TRBV27 combines with J gene TRBJ1-6, with 7 positions matching TRBD1. CDR1 and CDR2 from the germline V gene are MNHEY and SMNVEV (reference sequence). V dropped 5 bases and J dropped 4; count of bases not matched to a gene: 17. This CDR3 is 19 amino acids long. The CDR3 nucleotides read TGTGCCAGCAGTCCCATAACCTTCGGGACAGAAGAGTATAATTCACCCCTCCACTTT. Translating it yields CASSPITFGTEEYNSPLHF.

V and J are TRBV7-6 and TRBJ2-1, with 10 bases matching TRBD2. The ends lost 6 bases at V and 3 bases at J; junction bases unmatched: 8. This CDR3 comprises 16 residues. The germline CDR1 and CDR2 sequences are SGHVS and FNYEAQ. The CDR3 reads CASRASGGAFYNEQFF. For the CDR3, the DNA is TGTGCCAGCAGAGCGAGCGGGGGGGCGTTCTACAATGAGCAGTTCTTC.

V is TRBV15 and J is TRBJ2-5, with D perhaps TRBD1 (6 bases). The CDR3 sequence is 13 residues long. V was trimmed by 4 bases and J by 2 bases, leaving 8 bases between them. CDR1 and CDR2 (germline): LNHNV, YYDKDF (reference sequence). CDR3 protein: CATSTGQQETQYF. CDR3 coding DNA: TGTGCCACCAGCACCGGACAGCAAGAGACCCAGTACTTC.

The chain employs TRBV19 and TRBJ1-5; D may be TRBD1 (6 bases). The CDR3 runs to 15 residues. V lost 2 bases and J lost 4, with 12 bases in between. Germline assignment: CDR1 LNHDA and CDR2 SQIVND (reference sequence). As DNA, the CDR3 is TGTGCCAGTAGTATACAGGACAGAGAAAATCAGCCCCAGCATTTT. This translates into CASSIQDRENQPQHF.

The rearrangement links TRBV7-9 to TRBJ1-2, with 7 bases identical to TRBD1. CDR1 is SEHNR, CDR2 FQNEAQ, per germline (reference sequence). V lost 4 bases and J lost 4; bases outside the gene matches: 6. This CDR3 has 14 residues. DNA for the CDR3: TGTGCCAGCAGCTCCCGTGACAGGGTCTATGGCTACACCTTC. It is translated as CASSSRDRVYGYTF.

A few counts support this clone. The rearrangement uses TRBV3-1 (or the pseudogene TRBV3-2) and TRBJ1-1, with 8 positions matching TRBD1. Germline V gene data show CDR1 as LGHDT and CDR2 as YNNKEL (reference sequence). The trim removed 4 bases at V and 8 bases at J, leaving 3 bases unmatched. CDR3 length: 12 amino acids. In DNA, the CDR3 is TGTGCCAGCAGCCGTAACAGGGGGGAAGCTTTCTTT. Amino acids: CASSRNRGEAFF.

V gene TRBV2 combines with J gene TRBJ2-2; tentative D call: TRBD2 (6 bases). Trimming left V 1 base short and J 7 bases short, with 10 bases between. CDR1 SNHLY and CDR2 FYNNEI come from the germline V gene. The length of the CDR3 is 14 residues. CDR3 residues: CASSEGPGVGELFF. In nucleotides, the CDR3 is TGTGCCAGCAGTGAAGGCCCGGGGGTCGGGGAGCTGTTTTTT.

The V and J genes are TRBV7-6 and TRBJ2-2, with 8 bases fitting TRBD2. Looked up from germline, CDR1 is SGHVS and CDR2 is FNYEAQ. The CDR3 contains 15 residues. V shed 1 base and J 9 bases; nucleotides not matched to a gene: 7. DNA for the CDR3: TGTGCCAGCAGCTTAGGGGCTAGCGGGCGACGGGAGCTGTTTTTT. Translation: CASSLGASGRRELFF.

J is TRBJ1-5 and V is TRBV27; tentative D call: TRBD1 (5 bases). This CDR3 has 15 residues. The ends were cut back, 0 bases at V and 2 bases at J, with 8 bases in the middle. Looked up from germline, CDR1 is MNHEY and CDR2 is SMNVEV (reference sequence). The CDR3 bases are TGTGCCAGCAGTTTATCAACGGGGGGCAATCAGCCCCAGCATTTT. Translated: CASSLSTGGNQPQHF.

The chain employs TRBV12-3 or TRBV12-4 and TRBJ2-7, with D hard to call. Trimming cost V 6 bases and J 7 bases, with 10 bases left between them. The CDR3 has 11 residues. Here the CDR3 reads CASSRGLEQYF. The CDR3 bases are TGTGCCAGCAGCCGCGGCCTAGAGCAGTACTTC.

The chain combines TRBV19 with TRBJ1-5; D remains ambiguous. Trimming left V 6 bases short and J 5 bases short, with 14 bases between. CDR1 and CDR2 from the germline V gene are LNHDA and SQIVND (reference sequence). The CDR3 length is 14 residues. As DNA, the CDR3 is TGTGCCAGTAGCCCCGGTTCGGGGTATCAGCCCCAGCATTTT. Translating gives CASSPGSGYQPQHF.

V gene TRBV12-3 or TRBV12-4 combines with J gene TRBJ2-7; possible D gene TRBD1, 6 bases. Trimming took off 6 bases at V and 0 bases at J, with 9 bases between the two ends. The CDR3 consists of 13 residues. CDR3 amino acids: CASSDRSSYEQYF. Here the CDR3 DNA reads TGTGCCAGCAGCGACAGGAGCTCCTACGAGCAGTACTTC.

This chain uses TRBV25-1 with TRBJ2-7; maybe TRBD1 (6 bases). Trimming stripped 4 bases from V and 2 bases from J, with 6 bases between. The length of the CDR3 is 12 residues. Germline CDR1 MGHDK, CDR2 SYGVNS. The CDR3 is CASSGTAYEQYF. The CDR3 nucleotides read TGTGCCAGCAGTGGGACAGCCTACGAGCAGTACTTC.

The chain carries TRBV6-5 and TRBJ2-3; 7 nucleotides line up with TRBD1. Germline V lookup: CDR1 MNHEY, CDR2 SVGAGI. The CDR3 has 15 residues. The ends lost 5 bases at V and 4 bases at J; junction bases unmatched: 9. In nucleotides, the CDR3 is TGTGCCAGCAGTAACCGACAGGGTGCTGCAGATACGCAGTATTTT. This codes for CASSNRQGAADTQYF.

The chain joins TRBV7-6 to TRBJ2-3; tentatively, D is TRBD2 (6 bases). Germline V lookup: CDR1 SGHVS, CDR2 FNYEAQ. This CDR3 spans 14 amino acids. Trimming cost V 0 bases and J 4 bases, with 8 bases left between them. CDR3 in amino acids: CASSLAGEADTQYF. CDR3 sequence (DNA): TGTGCCAGCAGCTTAGCGGGGGAGGCAGATACGCAGTATTTT.

The sample holds one count of this clone. This chain joins TRBV19 and TRBJ1-6, with no clear D. The V gene's germline CDR1 is LNHDA and CDR2 SQIVND (reference sequence). V dropped 5 bases and J dropped 7 bases, with 15 bases sitting between them. This CDR3 has 15 amino acids. The CDR3 nucleotides read TGTGCCAGTAGTTCCATTCGGCGGCCCAATTCACCCCTCCACTTT. It specifies CASSSIRRPNSPLHF.

V gene TRBV2 combines with J gene TRBJ2-4; D is unclear. The CDR3 sequence is 12 residues long. Germline CDR1 SNHLY, CDR2 FYNNEI. Trimming left V 4 bases short and J 8 bases short, with 9 bases between. CDR3 residues: CASSVQVDIQYF. As DNA, the CDR3 is TGTGCCAGCAGTGTCCAGGTTGACATTCAGTACTTC.

This chain uses TRBV5-1 with TRBJ2-1, with 11 bases lining up with TRBD1. CDR1 SGHRS and CDR2 YFSETQ come from the germline V gene. V gave up 4 bases and J gave up 7 bases; unmatched junction bases: 7. The CDR3 extends over 15 amino acids. The CDR3: CASSLGQGAGNEQFF. CDR3 nucleotides: TGCGCCAGCAGCCTAGGACAGGGGGCTGGTAATGAGCAGTTCTTC. Filled out from reference TRBV5-1 and TRBJ2-1, the complete variable domain reads KAGVTQTPRYLIKTRGQQVTLSCSPISGHRSVSWYQQTPGQGLQFLFEYFSETQRNKGNFPGRFSGRQFSNSRSEMNVSTLELGDSALYLCASSLGQGAGNEQFFGPGTRLTVL.

This clone has a single count. The rearrangement uses TRBV5-1 and TRBJ2-3; no reliable D call. Germline values: CDR1 SGHRS, CDR2 YFSETQ. Between the trimmed V and J ends, which lost 5 bases and 0 bases, there was a span of 16 bases. CDR3 length: 16 amino acids. The CDR3 is CASRLPEAFSTDTQYF. CDR3 in DNA: TGCGCCAGCAGGCTCCCCGAGGCCTTTAGCACAGATACGCAGTATTTT. The full variable domain, with the rest looked up from reference TRBV5-1 and TRBJ2-3, is KAGVTQTPRYLIKTRGQQVTLSCSPISGHRSVSWYQQTPGQGLQFLFEYFSETQRNKGNFPGRFSGRQFSNSRSEMNVSTLELGDSALYLCASRLPEAFSTDTQYFGPGTRLTVL.

CDR3 residues: CSVIEGGYTEAFF. Here the CDR3 DNA reads TGCAGCGTTATTGAGGGAGGATACACTGAAGCTTTCTTT. The chain combines TRBV29-1 with TRBJ1-1; D gene ambiguous. V dropped 5 bases and J dropped 3 bases, with 13 bases sitting between them. The V gene's germline CDR1 is SQVTM and CDR2 ANQGSEA. There are 13 residues in the CDR3.

The chain has TRBV4-1 and TRBJ1-2, with D possibly being TRBD1 (5 bases). The germline V gene encodes CDR1 MGHRA and CDR2 YSYEKL. V gave up 7 bases and J gave up 0 bases, with 15 bases separating them. This CDR3 is built from 15 residues. The DNA for the CDR3 is TGCGCCAGCAACCAGGGAGCCGGCTCTAACTATGGCTACACCTTC. Encoded protein: CASNQGAGSNYGYTF.

The rearrangement uses TRBV20-1 and TRBJ1-2; D not certain. Germline lookup yields CDR1 DFQATT and CDR2 SNEGSKA (reference sequence). V gave up 3 bases and J gave up 6 bases, with 8 bases separating them. The CDR3 runs 11 residues. CDR3 DNA: TGCAGTGCTAGTGACGGGGATGGCTACACCTTC. Its protein product is CSASDGDGYTF.

This chain joins TRBV19 and TRBJ2-5; TRBD1 matches at 10 bases. The CDR3 length is 14 residues. CDR1 and CDR2 from the germline V gene are LNHDA and SQIVND (reference sequence). Trimming took 1 base from V and 4 from J; bases not matched to a gene: 0. CDR3 in DNA: TGTGCCAGTAGTATAGGACAGGGGGCAGAGACCCAGTACTTC. Encoded protein: CASSIGQGAETQYF.